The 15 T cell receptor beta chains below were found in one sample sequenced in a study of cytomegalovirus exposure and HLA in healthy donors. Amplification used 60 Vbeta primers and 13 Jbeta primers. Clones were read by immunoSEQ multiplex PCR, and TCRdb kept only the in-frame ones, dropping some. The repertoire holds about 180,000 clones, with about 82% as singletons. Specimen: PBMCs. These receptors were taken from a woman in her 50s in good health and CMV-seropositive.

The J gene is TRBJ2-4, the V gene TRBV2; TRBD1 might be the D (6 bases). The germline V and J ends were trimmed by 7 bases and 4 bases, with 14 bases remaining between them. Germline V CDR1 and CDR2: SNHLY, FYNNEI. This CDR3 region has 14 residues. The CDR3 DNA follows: TGTGCCAGCACTCTACAGGGTCTTAAAAACATTCAGTACTTC. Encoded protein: CASTLQGLKNIQYF.

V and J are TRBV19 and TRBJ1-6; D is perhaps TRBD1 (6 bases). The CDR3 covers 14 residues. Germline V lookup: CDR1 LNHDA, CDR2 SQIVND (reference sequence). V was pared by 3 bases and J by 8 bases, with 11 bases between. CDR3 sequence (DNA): TGTGCCAGTAGTATTATACAGGGAGATTCACCCCTCCACTTT. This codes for CASSIIQGDSPLHF.

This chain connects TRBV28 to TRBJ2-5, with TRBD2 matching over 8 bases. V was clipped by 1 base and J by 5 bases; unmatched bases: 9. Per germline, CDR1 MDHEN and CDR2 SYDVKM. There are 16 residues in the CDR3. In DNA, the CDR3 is TGTGCCAGCAGTTTATCCCGGGGGGGGCTATGGGAGACCCAGTACTTC. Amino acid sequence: CASSLSRGGLWETQYF.

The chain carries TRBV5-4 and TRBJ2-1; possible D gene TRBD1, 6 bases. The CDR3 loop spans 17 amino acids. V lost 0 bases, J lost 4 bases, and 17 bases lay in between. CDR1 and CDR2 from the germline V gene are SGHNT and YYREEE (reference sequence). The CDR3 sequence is CASSLDLTGGGYNEQFF. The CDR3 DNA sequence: TGTGCCAGCAGCTTGGACCTTACTGGGGGCGGGTACAATGAGCAGTTCTTC.

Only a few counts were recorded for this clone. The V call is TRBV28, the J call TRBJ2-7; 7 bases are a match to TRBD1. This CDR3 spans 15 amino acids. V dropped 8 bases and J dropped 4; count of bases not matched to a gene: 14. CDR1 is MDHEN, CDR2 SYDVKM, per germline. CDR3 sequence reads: CASSKSPGQIYEQYF. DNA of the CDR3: TGTGCCAGCTCGAAATCGCCGGGACAGATATACGAGCAGTACTTC.

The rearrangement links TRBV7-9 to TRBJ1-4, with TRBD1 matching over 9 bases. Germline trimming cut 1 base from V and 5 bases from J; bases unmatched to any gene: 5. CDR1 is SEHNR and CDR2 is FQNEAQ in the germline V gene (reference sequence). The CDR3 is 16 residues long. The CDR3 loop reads CASSLGWDRANEKLFF. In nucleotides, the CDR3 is TGTGCCAGCAGCTTAGGCTGGGACAGGGCAAATGAAAAACTGTTTTTT.

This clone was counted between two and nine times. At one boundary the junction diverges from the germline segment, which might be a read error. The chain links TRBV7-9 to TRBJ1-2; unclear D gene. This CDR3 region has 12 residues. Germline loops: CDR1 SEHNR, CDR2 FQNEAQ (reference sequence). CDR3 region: CSSSLVGYGYTF. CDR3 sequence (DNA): TGTTCCAGCAGCTTAGTCGGGTATGGCTACACCTTC.

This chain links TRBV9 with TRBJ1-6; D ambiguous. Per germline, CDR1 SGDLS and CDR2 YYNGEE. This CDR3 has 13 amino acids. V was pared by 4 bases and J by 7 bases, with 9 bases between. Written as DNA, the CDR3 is TGTGCCAGCAGCACCAATACAAATTCACCCCTCCACTTT. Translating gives CASSTNTNSPLHF.

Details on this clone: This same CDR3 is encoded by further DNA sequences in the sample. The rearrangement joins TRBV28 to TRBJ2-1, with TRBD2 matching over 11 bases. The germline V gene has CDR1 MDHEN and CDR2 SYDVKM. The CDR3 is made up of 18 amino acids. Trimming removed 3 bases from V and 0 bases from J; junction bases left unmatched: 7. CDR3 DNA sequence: TGTGCCAGCAGTTTTTTAGCGGGAGGGCCTACCTCCTACAATGAGCAGTTCTTC. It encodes CASSFLAGGPTSYNEQFF.

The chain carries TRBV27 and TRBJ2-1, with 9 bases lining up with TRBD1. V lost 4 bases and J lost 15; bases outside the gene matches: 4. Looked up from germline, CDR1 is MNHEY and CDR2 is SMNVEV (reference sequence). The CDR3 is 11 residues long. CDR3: CASSWGQGWFF. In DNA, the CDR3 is TGTGCCAGCAGTTGGGGACAGGGATGGTTCTTC.

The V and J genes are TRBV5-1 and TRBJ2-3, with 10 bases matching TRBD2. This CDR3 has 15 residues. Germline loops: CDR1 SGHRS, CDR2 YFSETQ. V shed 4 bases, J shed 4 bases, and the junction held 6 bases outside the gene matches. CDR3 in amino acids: CASSVSSGGSDTQYF. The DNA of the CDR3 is TGCGCCAGCAGCGTTTCTAGCGGGGGATCAGATACGCAGTATTTT.

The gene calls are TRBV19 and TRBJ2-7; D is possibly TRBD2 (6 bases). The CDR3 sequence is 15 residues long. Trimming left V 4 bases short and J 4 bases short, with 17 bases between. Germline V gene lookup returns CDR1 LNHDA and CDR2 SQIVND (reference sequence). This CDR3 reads CASSKPGDPTYEQYF. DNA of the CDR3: TGTGCCAGTAGTAAGCCGGGAGATCCTACATACGAGCAGTACTTC.

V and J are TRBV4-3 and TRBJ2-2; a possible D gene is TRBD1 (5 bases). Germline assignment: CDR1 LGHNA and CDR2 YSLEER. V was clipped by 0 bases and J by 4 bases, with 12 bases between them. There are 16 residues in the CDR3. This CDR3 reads CASSQDILRATGELFF. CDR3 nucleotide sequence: TGCGCCAGCAGCCAAGATATTCTCAGGGCCACCGGGGAGCTGTTTTTT.

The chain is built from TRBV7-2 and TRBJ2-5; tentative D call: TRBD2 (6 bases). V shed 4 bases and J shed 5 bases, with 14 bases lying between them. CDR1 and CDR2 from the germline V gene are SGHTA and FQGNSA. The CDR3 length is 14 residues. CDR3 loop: CASSWGGVMETQYF. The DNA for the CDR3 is TGTGCCAGCAGCTGGGGCGGGGTTATGGAGACCCAGTACTTC.

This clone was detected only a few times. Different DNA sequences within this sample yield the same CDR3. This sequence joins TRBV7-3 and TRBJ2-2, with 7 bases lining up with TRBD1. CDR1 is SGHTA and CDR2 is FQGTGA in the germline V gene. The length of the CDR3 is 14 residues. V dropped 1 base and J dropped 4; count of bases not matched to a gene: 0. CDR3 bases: TGTGCCAGCAGCTTAAACAGGGGCACCGGGGAGCTGTTTTTT. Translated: CASSLNRGTGELFF.